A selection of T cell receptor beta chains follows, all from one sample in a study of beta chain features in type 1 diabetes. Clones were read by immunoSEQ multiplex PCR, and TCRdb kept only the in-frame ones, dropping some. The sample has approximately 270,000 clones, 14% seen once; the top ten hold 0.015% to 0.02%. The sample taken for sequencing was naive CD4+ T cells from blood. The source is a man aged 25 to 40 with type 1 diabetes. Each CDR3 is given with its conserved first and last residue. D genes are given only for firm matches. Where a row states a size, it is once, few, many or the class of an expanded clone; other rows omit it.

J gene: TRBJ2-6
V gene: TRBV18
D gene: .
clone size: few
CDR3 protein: CASSPRGDGANVLTF
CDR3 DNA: TGTGCCAGCTCACCCAGGGGGGACGGGGCCAACGTCCTGACTTTC

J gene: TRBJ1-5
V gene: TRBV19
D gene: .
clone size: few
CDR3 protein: CASSQGFMPQHF
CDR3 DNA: TGTGCCAGTAGTCAGGGTTTTATGCCCCAGCATTTT

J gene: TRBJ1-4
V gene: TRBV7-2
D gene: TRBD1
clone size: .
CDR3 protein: CASSQDRGAEKLFF
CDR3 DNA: TGTGCCAGCAGTCAAGACAGGGGGGCCGAAAAACTGTTTTTT

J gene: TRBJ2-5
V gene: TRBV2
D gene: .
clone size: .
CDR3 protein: CASSEAYQGGETQYF
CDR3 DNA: TGTGCCAGCAGTGAAGCTTACCAGGGTGGAGAGACCCAGTACTTC

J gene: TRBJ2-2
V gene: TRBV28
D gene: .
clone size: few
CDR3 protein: CASNPGNTGELFF
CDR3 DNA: TGTGCCAGCAACCCAGGGAACACCGGGGAGCTGTTTTTT

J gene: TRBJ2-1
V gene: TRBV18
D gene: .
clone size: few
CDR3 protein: CASSPLESSYNEQFF
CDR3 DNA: TGTGCCAGCTCACCCTTGGAGAGCTCCTACAATGAGCAGTTCTTC

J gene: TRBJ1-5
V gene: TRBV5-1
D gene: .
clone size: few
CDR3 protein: CASSFDLNQPQHF
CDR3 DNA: TGCGCCAGCAGTTTCGACTTAAATCAGCCCCAGCATTTT

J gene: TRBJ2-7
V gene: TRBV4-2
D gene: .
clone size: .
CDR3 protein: CASGSGGGRVGEQYF
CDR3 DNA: TGTGCCAGCGGCTCAGGTGGTGGTAGAGTAGGCGAGCAGTACTTC

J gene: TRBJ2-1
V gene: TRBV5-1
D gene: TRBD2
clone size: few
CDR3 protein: CASSLLAGSYNEQFF
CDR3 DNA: TGCGCCAGCAGCTTACTAGCGGGGTCGTACAATGAGCAGTTCTTC

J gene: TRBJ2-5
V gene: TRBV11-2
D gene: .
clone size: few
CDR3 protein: CASSLSVGSVTETQYF
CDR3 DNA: TGTGCCAGCAGCTTAAGCGTCGGATCGGTGACGGAGACCCAGTACTTC

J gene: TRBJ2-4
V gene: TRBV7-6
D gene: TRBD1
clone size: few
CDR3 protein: CASSPGTGIQYF
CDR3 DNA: TGTGCCAGCAGCCCCGGGACAGGGATTCAGTACTTC

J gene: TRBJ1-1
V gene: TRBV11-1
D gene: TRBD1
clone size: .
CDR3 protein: CASSLLISGTANTEAFF
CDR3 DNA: TGTGCCAGCAGCTTATTAATCTCCGGGACAGCGAACACTGAAGCTTTCTTT

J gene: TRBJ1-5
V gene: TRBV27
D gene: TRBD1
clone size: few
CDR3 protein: CASGFWTGASNQPQHF
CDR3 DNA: TGTGCCAGCGGCTTCTGGACAGGGGCAAGCAATCAGCCCCAGCATTTT

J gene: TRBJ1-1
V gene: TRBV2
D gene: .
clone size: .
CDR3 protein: CASSEGRTEAFF
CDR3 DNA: TGTGCCAGCAGTGAAGGTCGGACTGAAGCTTTCTTT

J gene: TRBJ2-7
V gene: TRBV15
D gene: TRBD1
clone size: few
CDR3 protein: CATSRLPGQGSYEQYF
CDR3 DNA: TGTGCCACCAGCAGGTTACCGGGACAGGGGTCCTACGAGCAGTACTTC